The next 28 T cell receptor beta chains were all read from a single sample in a study of tumor-infiltrating lymphocytes in primary liver carcinoma. Total RNA amounting to 450 to 500 ng was the source from which TCR beta cDNA was made with a constant-region primer. Investigators got TCR beta libraries out of three nested multiplex PCR rounds, done with slightly modified ARM-PCR. Each of the first two PCR rounds ran roughly 9 cycles with TRBV1-TRBV30 forward and C-beta reverse primers. A single record per CDR3 protein comes from TCRdb applying MiXCR to the multiplex PCR reads. The repertoire has 300,000 to 400,000 distinct CDR3 sequences, 65% of them found once; the top ten carry under 8.5%. RNA isolated from unsorted whole blood supplied the blood RNA, with germline DNA also extracted. The sample consisted of peripheral blood. The source of these receptors is a man aged 40-55 years with primary liver carcinoma and hepatitis B virus infection.

As concerns this clonotype: A read error may be the cause here, since a much bigger clone is one base away. The chain joins TRBV6-4 to TRBJ2-2; 9 positions match TRBD1. This CDR3 has 15 residues. Germline lookup yields CDR1 MRHNA and CDR2 SNTAGT. In DNA form, the CDR3 reads TGTGCCAGCAGTGAACAGGGGGCGAACAACGGGGAGCTGTTTTTT. It yields the protein CASSEQGANNGELFF.

The rearrangement links TRBV28 to TRBJ2-5; D is uncertain. Germline V gene sequence: CDR1 MDHEN, CDR2 SYDVKM. With 7 bases removed from V and 1 base from J, the gap between germline ends came to 16 bases. The CDR3 has 15 residues. As DNA, the CDR3 is TGTGCCAGCACTGGTGCTGCCAGACTCCAAGAGACCCAGTACTTC. This encodes CASTGAARLQETQYF.

The V gene is TRBV5-1, the J gene TRBJ2-5; TRBD2 matches 11 bases. J was trimmed by 4 bases and V by 4 bases; bases with no gene match: 9. CDR3 length: 16 amino acids. Germline lookup yields CDR1 SGHRS and CDR2 YFSETQ. The CDR3 protein is CASSPRTSGSSETQYF. CDR3 DNA sequence: TGCGCCAGCAGCCCGAGAACTAGCGGGAGCTCAGAGACCCAGTACTTC.

The chain combines TRBV11-1 with TRBJ2-1; TRBD2 matches at 9 bases. The J segment lost 9 bases and the V segment lost 7 bases, leaving 13 bases of the junction unmatched. This CDR3 spans 15 amino acids. Germline loops: CDR1 SGHAT, CDR2 FQDESV (reference sequence). The CDR3 DNA is TGTGCCAGCACCAACGGAGTAGCGGGAGATAGTGAGCAGTTCTTC. Its protein product is CASTNGVAGDSEQFF. Full variable domain (rest looked up from reference TRBV11-1 and TRBJ2-1): EAEVAQSPRYKITEKSQAVAFWCDPISGHATLYWYRQILGQGPELLVQFQDESVVDDSQLPKDRFSAERLKGVDSTLKIQPAELGDSAMYLCASTNGVAGDSEQFFGPGTRLTVL.

Regarding this clonotype: This may arise from a read error, as a much more abundant clone is one base away. CDR3 DNA sequence: TGTGCCAGCAGTCCACGTGGACAGAAGACTGAAGCTTTCTTT. This translates into CASSPRGQKTEAFF. V gene TRBV6-2 or TRBV6-3 combines with J gene TRBJ1-1, with D perhaps matching TRBD1 (6 bases). Germline CDR1 MNHEY, CDR2 SVGEGT. The CDR3 sequence is 14 residues long. V shed 5 bases and J shed 5 bases, with 15 bases lying between them.

With respect to this clonotype: At one end, the junction sequence differs from germline, possibly due to a read error. This chain links TRBV11-2 with TRBJ2-7; TRBD1 matches 10 bases. CDR1 and CDR2 from the germline V gene are SGHAT and FQNNGV. The CDR3 consists of 14 residues. Here the CDR3 DNA reads TGTGCCAGCAGCGCTACGGGACAGGGGTACGAGCAGCACTTC. Amino acid sequence: CASSATGQGYEQHF.

This clonotype has more than one count but fewer than ten. A read error may explain this, as a much larger clone is one base away. The genes are TRBV10-3 and TRBJ2-7; D is uncertain. Germline V CDR1 and CDR2: ENHRY, SYGVKD. The CDR3 has 13 residues. The CDR3 region has the DNA TGTGCCATCAGCCTCGACACCACCTACGAGCAGTGCTTC. This encodes CAISLDTTYEQCF.

The rearrangement uses TRBV5-5 and TRBJ2-3, with no clear D. There are 15 residues in the CDR3. Germline V gene lookup returns CDR1 SGHKS and CDR2 YYEKEE (reference sequence). The germline V and J ends were trimmed by 3 bases and 2 bases, with 13 bases remaining between them. The CDR3 nucleotides read TGTGCCAGCAGCTCCCCCACAAGGACCACAGATACGCAGTATTTT. Protein sequence: CASSSPTRTTDTQYF.

Notes on this clonotype: One base away lies a much larger clone, so this may be a sequencing read error. V gene TRBV12-3 or TRBV12-4 combines with J gene TRBJ1-3; D not certain. The CDR3 runs to 16 residues. The V end lost 5 bases, the J end lost 0 bases, and 14 bases lay between the germline ends. DNA for the CDR3: TGTGCCAGCAGTCCCCGGGCAGGAGCCTCTGGAAACACCATATATTTT. This gives the protein CASSPRAGASGNTIYF.

About this clonotype: A junction boundary mismatches the germline segment, possibly from a read error. The rearrangement joins TRBV4-1 to TRBJ2-2; 7 bases line up with TRBD2. This CDR3 comprises 17 residues. Germline V lookup: CDR1 MGHRA, CDR2 YSYEKL. The CDR3 DNA reads as TGCGCGAGCAGCCAAGTTCCGCAAGCGGGACGTGCCGGGGAGCTGTTTTTT. It translates to CASSQVPQAGRAGELFF.

J is TRBJ2-3 and V is TRBV10-1; D tentatively fits TRBD1 or TRBD2 (5 bases each). This CDR3 spans 14 amino acids. The V gene lost 8 bases and the J gene lost 10 bases, with 22 bases spanning the gap. CDR1 and CDR2 (germline): WNHNN, SYGVQD (reference sequence). The CDR3 sequence is CASGPGPSTNAQYF. The CDR3, as DNA: TGCGCCAGCGGTCCGGGACCGAGCACAAATGCGCAGTATTTT.

Comment on this clonotype: The CDR3 does not end in the conserved phenylalanine or tryptophan, so this is likely a read error. The chain couples TRBV11-2 to TRBJ2-5, with D possibly being TRBD1 (5 bases). CDR1 SGHAT and CDR2 FQNNGV come from the germline V gene. V lost 11 bases and J 2 bases, leaving 15 bases between the germline ends. The CDR3 length is 13 residues. The CDR3 DNA reads TGTGCCTGTACCCTAGGGGTTCAAGAGACCCAGTACCTC. This gives the protein CACTLGVQETQYL.

As regards this clonotype: Its ends do not fully match the called genes, so a read error is possible. Written as DNA, the CDR3 is TGTTCCAGCAGTTTAGCGGGACTAGCGAGTGGCACAGATACGCAGTATTTT. Translation: CSSSLAGLASGTDTQYF. The chain is built from TRBV28 and TRBJ2-3; 10 bases fit TRBD2. This CDR3 has 17 amino acids. Germline values: CDR1 MDHEN, CDR2 SYDVKM.

This clonotype was seen ten or more times. The rearrangement joins TRBV11-2 to TRBJ2-7; TRBD2 matches at 12 bases. This CDR3 is 17 amino acids long. The V gene end was trimmed by 2 bases and the J gene end by 2 bases; junction bases not matched to a gene: 7. Germline V CDR1 and CDR2: SGHAT, FQNNGV. The CDR3 DNA reads as TGTGCCAGCAGCTTATTGCAGGGACTAGCGGGCACCTACGAGCAGTACTTC. This translates into CASSLLQGLAGTYEQYF.

This clonotype was observed a single time. The V and J genes are TRBV7-9 and TRBJ2-1, with a tentative D call TRBD2 (6 bases). The CDR3 is 16 residues long. The germline V and J ends were trimmed by 5 bases and 10 bases, with 24 bases remaining between them. Germline V gives CDR1 SEHNR, CDR2 FQNEAQ (reference sequence). The CDR3 region has the DNA TGTGCCAGCAGCGACGCCGGGACTTCCATCATCGGCGAGCAGTTCTTC. Amino acid sequence: CASSDAGTSIIGEQFF. Based on the CDR3 plus reference TRBV7-9 and TRBJ2-1, the full variable domain is DTGVSQNPRHKITKRGQNVTFRCDPISEHNRLYWYRQTLGQGPEFLTYFQNEAQLEKSRLLSDRFSAERPKGSFSTLEIQRTEQGDSAMYLCASSDAGTSIIGEQFFGPGTRLTVL.

To note about this clonotype: Given a much more abundant clone one base away, this may be a read error. This rearrangement joins TRBV6-1 to TRBJ2-5; TRBD2 aligns across 13 bases. Germline loops: CDR1 MNHNS, CDR2 SASEGT. The CDR3 is 14 amino acids. The CDR3: CTSGGLAGQETQYF. The CDR3 coding sequence is TGTACCAGCGGGGGACTAGCGGGACAAGAGACCCAGTACTTC.

A remark on this clonotype: Germline and junction disagree at one end, which may indicate a read error. The CDR3 region is CDSSYRGRTNTGELFF. Here the CDR3 DNA reads TGTGACAGCAGTTATCGGGGCCGAACGAACACCGGGGAGCTGTTTTTT. The chain couples TRBV6-2 or TRBV6-3 to TRBJ2-2, with D perhaps being TRBD1 or TRBD2 (5 bases each). From germline, CDR1 is MNHEY and CDR2 SVGEGT. The CDR3 runs 16 residues.

This clonotype was detected only a few times. This clone may be a read error of a much larger clone one base away. The chain joins TRBV11-2 to TRBJ1-1; D is ambiguous. Germline V gene data show CDR1 as SGHAT and CDR2 as FQNNGV. This CDR3 region has 13 residues. Written as DNA, the CDR3 is TGTGCCAGCAGCTTAGTGGTGAACACTGAAGCTATCTTT. Residues: CASSLVVNTEAIF.

Concerning this clonotype: Possible read error: a much larger clone is one base away. V gene TRBV10-2 combines with J gene TRBJ2-1; TRBD2 agrees at 11 bases. There are 16 residues in the CDR3. The germline V gene has CDR1 WSHSY and CDR2 SAAADI. In DNA form, the CDR3 reads TGCGCCAGCAGTCTAGCGGGAGGATCGATCAACAATGGGCAGTTCTTC. Its protein product is CASSLAGGSINNGQFF.

The chain joins TRBV5-5 to TRBJ2-2, with 9 bases fitting TRBD1. J was trimmed by 7 bases and V by 2 bases; bases with no gene match: 12. The CDR3 consists of 17 residues. Germline values: CDR1 SGHKS, CDR2 YYEKEE (reference sequence). CDR3 amino acids: CASSFSGTGRAGGELFF. In DNA form, the CDR3 reads TGTGCCAGCAGCTTTTCGGGGACAGGGCGCGCCGGCGGGGAGCTGTTTTTT. The full variable domain, rest sourced from reference TRBV5-5 and TRBJ2-2, is DAGVTQSPTHLIKTRGQQVTLRCSPISGHKSVSWYQQVLGQGPQFIFQYYEKEERGRGNFPDRFSARQFPNYSSELNVNALLLGDSALYLCASSFSGTGRAGGELFFGEGSRLTVL.

This clonotype was found many times. J is TRBJ2-3 and V is TRBV6-6; D may match TRBD1 or TRBD2 (5 bases each). Trimming cost V 8 bases and J 4 bases, with 16 bases left between them. In germline, CDR1 is MNHNY, CDR2 SVGAGI (reference sequence). The CDR3 is made up of 14 amino acids. CDR3 DNA: TGTGCCAGCTCAGAGGGGCCGCAACCAGATACGCAGTATTTT. This encodes CASSEGPQPDTQYF.

Turning to this clonotype: Compared with germline, one end of the junction differs, possibly owing to a read error. The V call is TRBV11-2, the J call TRBJ2-7; 12 bases are a match to TRBD2. The CDR3 has 16 amino acids. Germline CDR1 and CDR2: SGHAT and FQNNGV. CDR3 bases: TGTGCCAGCAGCTTAGATCTAGCGGGAGGGCCCTCCGAGCTGTACTTC. It yields the protein CASSLDLAGGPSELYF.

The rearrangement uses TRBV28 and TRBJ2-3; D possibly corresponds to TRBD2 (6 bases). Germline CDR1 and CDR2: MDHEN and SYDVKM. With 3 bases removed from V and 0 bases from J, the gap between germline ends came to 13 bases. This CDR3 contains 16 residues. The CDR3 spells CASSLVGGASTDTQYF. Written as DNA, the CDR3 is TGTGCCAGCAGTTTGGTAGGCGGGGCTAGCACAGATACGCAGTATTTT.

This clonotype was found a few times. One junction end disagrees with the germline gene, perhaps due to a read error. V gene TRBV12-3 or TRBV12-4 combines with J gene TRBJ2-3; D gene ambiguous. CDR3 size: 15 residues. CDR3 DNA sequence: TGTGCCAGCAGTTTTCATTCAAGCGACACAGATACGCAGTGTTTT. It yields the protein CASSFHSSDTDTQCF.

In its sample, this clonotype was seen many times. The CDR3 loop is CASSARLAGGDTQYF. The CDR3, as DNA: TGTGCCAGCAGTGCAAGACTAGCGGGAGGAGATACGCAGTATTTT. The rearrangement links TRBV6-1 to TRBJ2-3; TRBD2 matches at 13 bases. The length of the CDR3 is 15 residues. The V gene end was trimmed by 4 bases and the J gene end by 5 bases; junction bases not matched to a gene: 3. Germline V gives CDR1 MNHNS, CDR2 SASEGT.

Of note for this clonotype: A much larger clone sits a single nucleotide away, making a read error possible. The CDR3 DNA reads as TGTGCCAGCAGGCGGGATACAGGGAGTAACTATGTCTACACCTTC. This encodes CASRRDTGSNYVYTF. The chain combines TRBV6-6 with TRBJ1-2, with a possible D match to TRBD1 (6 bases). This CDR3 has 15 residues. Germline CDR1 MNHNY, CDR2 SVGAGI (reference sequence).

Turning to this clonotype: The junction and the germline gene differ at one end; a read error may be behind it. This chain uses TRBV13 with TRBJ2-3; 7 nucleotides agree with TRBD2. CDR3 length equals 16 residues. Germline CDR1 PRHDT, CDR2 FYEKMQ (reference sequence). The CDR3 is CVSSLREEDPTDTQYF. The DNA of the CDR3 is TGTGTCAGCAGCCTTCGGGAGGAAGATCCCACGGATACGCAGTATTTT.

As concerns this clonotype: The final CDR3 position lacks the conserved phenylalanine or tryptophan, pointing to a likely read error. The V call is TRBV6-5, the J call TRBJ2-1; 9 bases are a match to TRBD2. The V gene end was trimmed by 6 bases and the J gene end by 8 bases; junction bases not matched to a gene: 17. The CDR3 runs to 17 residues. Germline V gene data show CDR1 as MNHEY and CDR2 as SVGAGI. CDR3 amino acids: CASRRPASGNILHEQFL. In nucleotides, the CDR3 is TGTGCCAGCAGACGCCCGGCTAGCGGGAATATCCTCCATGAGCAGTTCTTA.